These 30 T cell receptor beta chains share one sample of origin, sequenced in a study of shared clonotypes between healthy human individuals. The naive CD8 subset, CD45RO-negative cells positively selected for CCR7, excluded terminally differentiated effector memory CD45RA+ cells. Method: immunoSEQ multiplex PCR; TCRdb's copy keeps in-frame clones and lacks some. The sample yields about 1,800,000 clones, over 85% seen once. Material: naive CD8+ T cells sorted from blood. The receptors come from a man younger than 30 in good health.

As regards this clone: Other DNA sequences in this sample translate to the same CDR3. This chain links TRBV10-2 with TRBJ2-1; maybe TRBD2 (6 bases). From germline, CDR1 is WSHSY and CDR2 SAAADI. V dropped 0 bases and J dropped 6 bases, with 6 bases sitting between them. The CDR3 runs to 13 residues. The CDR3 spells CASSESSGNEQFF. The CDR3 bases are TGCGCCAGCAGTGAGTCTAGCGGCAATGAGCAGTTCTTC.

This chain uses TRBV28 with TRBJ2-7, with D perhaps matching TRBD2 (6 bases). CDR3 length: 14 amino acids. The germline CDR1 and CDR2 sequences are MDHEN and SYDVKM. The V gene lost 3 bases and the J gene lost 3 bases, with 12 bases spanning the gap. The CDR3 DNA follows: TGTGCCAGCAGTTTTTCGGGGGACTTCTACGAGCAGTACTTC. Encoded protein: CASSFSGDFYEQYF.

A note on this clone: Other DNA sequences in the sample encode the same CDR3. The chain uses TRBV11-2 and TRBJ2-7; a possible D gene is TRBD2 (5 bases). Germline V gene sequence: CDR1 SGHAT, CDR2 FQNNGV. The CDR3 is 13 amino acids. Trimming took off 6 bases at V and 2 bases at J, with 11 bases between the two ends. CDR3 sequence: CASSLGSPYEQYF. The DNA of the CDR3 is TGTGCCAGCAGTCTAGGGAGCCCCTACGAGCAGTACTTC.

The chain carries TRBV21-1 and TRBJ2-3; the table's D call, TRBD2, was not checked against the DNA. TRBV21-1 is a listed pseudogene. The CDR3 sequence is 15 residues long. The chain's CDR3 is CAILPSGGLSDTQYF. The DNA of the CDR3 is TGTGCCATCCTTCCTAGCGGGGGGCTATCAGATACGCAGTATTTT.

The genes are TRBV7-9 and TRBJ2-3; 8 bases are a match to TRBD1. Per germline, CDR1 SEHNR and CDR2 FQNEAQ (reference sequence). The CDR3 covers 15 residues. Trimming cost V 5 bases and J 2 bases; bases outside gene matches: 6. CDR3 amino acids: CASSLPGQVTDTQYF. The CDR3 region has the DNA TGTGCCAGCAGCCTACCGGGACAGGTCACAGATACGCAGTATTTT.

The chain links TRBV4-2 to TRBJ1-5, with D possibly TRBD1 on 5 matching bases. The germline CDR1 and CDR2 sequences are LGHNA and YNFKEQ. V lost 1 base and J lost 11, with 9 bases in between. This CDR3 has 12 residues. The CDR3 spells CASSQGGGTQHF. CDR3 nucleotides: TGTGCCAGCAGCCAAGGGGGGGGGACCCAGCATTTT.

The rearrangement links TRBV20-1 to TRBJ1-2, with D perhaps matching TRBD1 (6 bases). Germline CDR1 and CDR2: DFQATT and SNEGSKA (reference sequence). The V end lost 1 base, the J end lost 10 bases, and 10 bases lay between the germline ends. The CDR3 consists of 11 residues. CDR3 amino acids: CSARVEGVYTF. The CDR3 nucleotides read TGCAGTGCTAGAGTGGAGGGGGTCTACACCTTC.

V usage is TRBV19 and J usage is TRBJ2-7, with TRBD2 identical over 8 bases. CDR1 is LNHDA and CDR2 is SQIVND in the germline V gene (reference sequence). CDR3 length equals 14 residues. Unmatched junction bases numbered 8, after V lost 4 bases and J lost 6 bases. CDR3: CASSTQGLDSEQYF. CDR3 nucleotides: TGTGCCAGTAGTACACAGGGACTAGATAGCGAGCAGTACTTC.

This rearrangement joins TRBV14 to TRBJ1-1, with 7 nucleotides matching TRBD1. After removal of 3 bases from V and 7 bases from J, the junction contained 5 bases not matched to a gene. The CDR3 length is 13 residues. Germline CDR1 SGHDN, CDR2 FVKESK. CDR3 sequence reads: CASSHPGGSEAFF. The DNA for the CDR3 is TGTGCCAGCAGCCACCCAGGGGGTAGTGAAGCTTTCTTT.

With respect to this clone: Different DNA sequences within this sample yield the same CDR3. The rearrangement uses TRBV5-6 and TRBJ2-7; D possibly corresponds to TRBD2 (6 bases). Germline V gene data show CDR1 as SGHDT and CDR2 as YYEEEE. The CDR3 runs 13 residues. V lost 2 bases and J 3 bases, leaving 9 bases between the germline ends. DNA for the CDR3: TGTGCCAGCAGCTTCGGAGGGAGCTACGAGCAGTACTTC. Encoded protein: CASSFGGSYEQYF.

The rearrangement links TRBV20-1 to TRBJ2-3; D remains unclear. Trimming took 5 bases from V and 5 from J, leaving 8 bases between them. Germline assignment: CDR1 DFQATT and CDR2 SNEGSKA (reference sequence). The CDR3 runs 11 residues. CDR3 in DNA: TGCAGTGCTCTTAGTGAAGATACGCAGTATTTT. This translates into CSALSEDTQYF.

Comment on this clone: Other nucleotide sequences from this sample produce the same CDR3. This chain uses TRBV5-4 with TRBJ2-2; D is uncertain. This CDR3 has 12 amino acids. Germline V gene data show CDR1 as SGHNT and CDR2 as YYREEE (reference sequence). Trimming removed 1 base from V and 7 bases from J, with 5 bases in between. The CDR3 DNA reads TGTGCCAGCAGCTTGAGGAGCGGGGAGCTGTTTTTT. Encoded protein: CASSLRSGELFF.

This chain joins TRBV7-9 and TRBJ2-6; TRBD1 agrees at 7 bases. After removal of 5 bases from V and 19 bases from J, the junction contained 11 bases not matched to a gene. Germline V gene lookup returns CDR1 SEHNR and CDR2 FQNEAQ (reference sequence). This CDR3 has 12 amino acids. The CDR3 DNA follows: TGTGCCAGCAGCCAACCCGGGACAGATGATACTTTC. Translating it yields CASSQPGTDDTF.

The genes are TRBV11-2 and TRBJ1-1, with D maybe TRBD1 (6 bases). V lost 4 bases and J 0 bases, leaving 12 bases between the germline ends. The germline gives CDR1 SGHAT, CDR2 FQNNGV. The CDR3 has 15 amino acids. This CDR3 is CASSSDTGLNTEAFF. DNA for the CDR3: TGTGCCAGCAGCTCGGATACAGGGTTGAACACTGAAGCTTTCTTT.

This clone was observed a single time. For the CDR3, the DNA is TGTGCCAGCCTGGGACAGGGGGAGACCCAGTACTTC. Protein product: CASLGQGETQYF. J is TRBJ2-5 and V is TRBV28, with 10 bases lining up with TRBD1. J was trimmed by 5 bases and V by 8 bases; bases with no gene match: 2. The CDR3 sequence is 12 residues long. The germline gives CDR1 MDHEN, CDR2 SYDVKM.

The chain couples TRBV4-1 to TRBJ2-3, with D perhaps matching TRBD2 (6 bases). CDR3 length: 14 amino acids. CDR1 MGHRA and CDR2 YSYEKL come from the germline V gene. With 1 base removed from V and 4 bases from J, the gap between germline ends came to 9 bases. This CDR3 reads CASSQVPSADTQYF. The DNA for the CDR3 is TGCGCCAGCAGCCAAGTTCCTAGCGCAGATACGCAGTATTTT.

On this clone itself: The sample carries other DNA sequences with the same CDR3. The chain employs TRBV6-6 and TRBJ2-1, with 7 bases aligning to TRBD2. Per the germline V gene, CDR1 is MNHNY and CDR2 is SVGAGI (reference sequence). The CDR3 spans 12 residues. After removal of 5 bases from V and 7 bases from J, the junction contained 2 bases not matched to a gene. The CDR3 sequence: CASSPSGNEQFF. The CDR3 nucleotides read TGTGCCAGCAGTCCTAGCGGAAATGAGCAGTTCTTC.

The chain carries TRBV30 and TRBJ1-5; TRBD1 matches 7 bases. The CDR3 is 16 residues long. The ends lost 1 base at V and 5 bases at J; junction bases unmatched: 11. Germline lookup yields CDR1 GTSNPN and CDR2 SVGIG (reference sequence). The CDR3: CAWSARGGAGYQPQHF. The CDR3 DNA follows: TGTGCCTGGAGTGCCAGAGGGGGCGCCGGGTATCAGCCCCAGCATTTT.

V and J are TRBV19 and TRBJ1-5; D perhaps matches TRBD1 (6 bases). V was pared by 2 bases and J by 6 bases, with 11 bases between. From germline, CDR1 is LNHDA and CDR2 SQIVND (reference sequence). This CDR3 is 14 amino acids long. The DNA for the CDR3 is TGTGCCAGTAGTATAACCCAGGGGAGTCAGCCCCAGCATTTT. Amino acid sequence: CASSITQGSQPQHF.

The chain recombines TRBV29-1 with TRBJ1-1, with D unclear. The V gene's germline CDR1 is SQVTM and CDR2 ANQGSEA. The CDR3 covers 14 residues. V was clipped by 4 bases and J by 5 bases, with 17 bases between them. This CDR3 is CSVAGRSLKTEAFF. The CDR3 DNA sequence: TGCAGCGTTGCTGGCAGGAGTCTTAAGACTGAAGCTTTCTTT.

The J gene is TRBJ2-2, the V gene TRBV7-9; D may be TRBD2 (6 bases). This CDR3 is built from 15 residues. V lost 5 bases to trimming and J lost 4 bases, with 14 bases between them. Germline V CDR1 and CDR2: SEHNR, FQNEAQ (reference sequence). The CDR3 spells CASSPSSSVTGELFF. The CDR3 nucleotides read TGTGCCAGCAGCCCCTCTTCTAGCGTCACCGGGGAGCTGTTTTTT.

The chain employs TRBV11-1 and TRBJ2-5; D not certain. With 5 bases removed from V and 4 bases from J, the gap between germline ends came to 8 bases. This CDR3 spans 12 amino acids. Germline CDR1 is SGHAT and CDR2 is FQDESV (reference sequence). The CDR3 here is CASSTAGETQYF. CDR3 in DNA: TGTGCCAGCAGCACTGCTGGAGAGACCCAGTACTTC.

The V call is TRBV5-4, the J call TRBJ2-1, with a tentative D call TRBD2 (5 bases). Germline V gene lookup returns CDR1 SGHNT and CDR2 YYREEE (reference sequence). Trimming removed 0 bases from V and 4 bases from J, with 11 bases in between. This CDR3 is built from 15 residues. The CDR3 nucleotides read TGTGCCAGCAGCTTGGAAGGAAGCGGTTACAATGAGCAGTTCTTC. This sequence encodes CASSLEGSGYNEQFF.

Turning to this clone: Other DNA sequences of this sample code for an identical CDR3. The chain has TRBV4-1 and TRBJ2-7; D ambiguous. The CDR3 contains 13 residues. Germline V CDR1 and CDR2: MGHRA, YSYEKL. The V end lost 1 base, the J end lost 1 base, and 5 bases lay between the germline ends. The CDR3 DNA sequence: TGCGCCAGCAGCCAAGTGGGGTCCTACGAGCAGTACTTC. Its protein product is CASSQVGSYEQYF.

In this sample, this clone turned up once. The chain is built from TRBV9 and TRBJ2-5, with D perhaps TRBD1 or TRBD2 (5 bases each). Trimming took 5 bases from V and 4 from J, leaving 12 bases between them. The CDR3 extends over 13 amino acids. The germline V gene has CDR1 SGDLS and CDR2 YYNGEE. The CDR3 DNA sequence: TGTGCCAGCAGTCAAATTGGGGGAGAGACCCAGTACTTC. The encoded protein is CASSQIGGETQYF. The complete variable domain, with remaining parts taken from reference TRBV9 and TRBJ2-5, reads DSGVTQTPKHLITATGQRVTLRCSPRSGDLSVYWYQQSLDQGLQFLIQYYNGEERAKGNILERFSAQQFPDLHSELNLSSLELGDSALYFCASSQIGGETQYFGPGTRLLVL.

The chain recombines TRBV7-9 with TRBJ1-2; 8 bases align to TRBD1. Germline loops: CDR1 SEHNR, CDR2 FQNEAQ (reference sequence). With V trimmed by 5 bases and J by 4 bases, 9 bases remained unmatched. There are 15 residues in the CDR3. The CDR3 reads CASSHGAGGPYGYTF. The CDR3, as DNA: TGTGCCAGCAGCCACGGGGCAGGGGGCCCCTATGGCTACACCTTC.

In DNA, the CDR3 is TGTGCCAGCAGTATCAGGGAGGTAGAAGAGACCCAGTACTTC. Protein sequence: CASSIREVEETQYF. The chain uses TRBV28 and TRBJ2-5, with TRBD2 as a possible D gene (6 bases). CDR1 is MDHEN, CDR2 SYDVKM, per germline. This CDR3 is 14 amino acids long. Trimming shortened V by 5 bases and J by 3 bases, and 13 bases separated the two germline ends.

V usage is TRBV13 and J usage is TRBJ2-3; D perhaps matches TRBD1 (6 bases). Germline loops: CDR1 PRHDT, CDR2 FYEKMQ (reference sequence). The CDR3 is 15 amino acids. The V end was cut by 5 bases, the J end by 1 base, with 13 bases between. The CDR3 here is CASSPLEGGTDTQYF. The CDR3 region has the DNA TGTGCCAGCAGCCCCCTAGAGGGGGGCACAGATACGCAGTATTTT.

The rearrangement joins TRBV28 to TRBJ1-1, with D unclear. CDR1 is MDHEN, CDR2 SYDVKM, per germline. The CDR3 length is 13 residues. The germline V and J ends were trimmed by 2 bases and 6 bases, with 10 bases remaining between them. The DNA for the CDR3 is TGTGCCAGCAGTTTAGCCCTAAATGCTGAAGCTTTCTTT. As protein: CASSLALNAEAFF. The full variable domain, in which reference TRBV28 and TRBJ1-1 provide the parts outside the CDR3, is DVKVTQSSRYLVKRTGEKVFLECVQDMDHENMFWYRQDPGLGLRLIYFSYDVKMKEKGDIPEGYSVSREKKERFSLILESASTNQTSMYLCASSLALNAEAFFGQGTRLTVV.

The rearrangement links TRBV21-1 to TRBJ1-2. TRBV21-1 is an annotated pseudogene. The CDR3 spans 16 residues. CDR3 amino acids: CASRSRGPTINYGYTF. The CDR3 nucleotides are TGTGCCAGCAGATCCCGGGGCCCTACTATTAACTATGGCTACACCTTC.